This T cell receptor beta chain was retrieved from a study of blood T cell repertoires in COVID-19. Clones were read by immunoSEQ multiplex PCR, and TCRdb kept only the in-frame ones, dropping some. The sample carries around 100,000 clones, roughly nine tenths recorded once. V dropped 4 bases and J dropped 8 bases, with 24 bases sitting between them. CDR3 length: 18 residues. Per germline, CDR1 LGHNT and CDR2 FRNRAP. The material sequenced was peripheral blood. The TCR was taken from a man in his fifties or sixties with acute or convalescent COVID-19. The rearrangement links TRBV12-5 to TRBJ1-6, with D possibly being TRBD1 (5 bases). The CDR3 region is CASGSVTSTRTSHSPLHF. The DNA of the CDR3 is TGTGCTAGTGGTTCCGTAACCTCGACCCGGACATCCCATTCACCCCTCCACTTT.